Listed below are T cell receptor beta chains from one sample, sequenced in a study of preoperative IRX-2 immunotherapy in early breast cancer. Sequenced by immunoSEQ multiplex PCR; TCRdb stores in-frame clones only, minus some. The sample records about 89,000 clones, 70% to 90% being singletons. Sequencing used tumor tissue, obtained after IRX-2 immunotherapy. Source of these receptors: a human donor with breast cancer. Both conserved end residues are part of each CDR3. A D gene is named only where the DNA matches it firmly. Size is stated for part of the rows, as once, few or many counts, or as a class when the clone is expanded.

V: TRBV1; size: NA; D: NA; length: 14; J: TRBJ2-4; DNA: TGCGCCAGCAGCCAACCGGGACAGAAAAACATTCAGTACTTC; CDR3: CASSQPGQKNIQYF
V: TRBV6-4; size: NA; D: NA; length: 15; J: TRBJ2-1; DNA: TGTGCCAGCAGCGCCGAACCGGGCTCCTACAATGAGCAGTTCTTC; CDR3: CASSAEPGSYNEQFF
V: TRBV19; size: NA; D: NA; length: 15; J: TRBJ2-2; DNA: TGTGCCAGTAAGAGGGAGGAGGGAAACACCGGGGAGCTGTTTTTT; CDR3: CASKREEGNTGELFF
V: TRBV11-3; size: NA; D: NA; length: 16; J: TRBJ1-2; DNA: TGTGCCAGCAGCTATGAGACAGTGCAAGCTAACTATGGCTACACCTTC; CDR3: CASSYETVQANYGYTF
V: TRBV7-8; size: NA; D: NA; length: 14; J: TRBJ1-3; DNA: TGTGCCAGCAGCTTAAAGGGTACTGGAAACACCATATATTTT; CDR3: CASSLKGTGNTIYF
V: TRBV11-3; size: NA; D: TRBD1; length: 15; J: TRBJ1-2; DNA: TGTGCCAGCAGCTTGGTACGAGGACAGGGGGACGGCTACACCTTC; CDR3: CASSLVRGQGDGYTF
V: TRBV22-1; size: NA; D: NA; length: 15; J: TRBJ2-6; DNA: TGTGCCGTCGGACAGGCGTTCTCTGGGGCCAACGTCCTGACTTTC; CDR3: CAVGQAFSGANVLTF
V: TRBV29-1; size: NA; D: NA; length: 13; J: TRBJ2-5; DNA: TGCAGCATTCCCACAGGGAGCCAAGAGACCCAGTACTTC; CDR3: CSIPTGSQETQYF
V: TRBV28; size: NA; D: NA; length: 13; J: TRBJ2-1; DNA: TGTGCCAGCGTTCCCCCGGGAAGGAATGAGCAGTTCTTC; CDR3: CASVPPGRNEQFF
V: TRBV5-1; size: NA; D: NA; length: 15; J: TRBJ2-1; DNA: TGCGCCAGCAGCTTGGTGGGCAGCTCCTACAATGAGCAGTTCTTC; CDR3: CASSLVGSSYNEQFF
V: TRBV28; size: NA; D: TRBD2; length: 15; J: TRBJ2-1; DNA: TGTGCCAGCAGTTTCCCAGCGGGAGTAAGAAATGAGCAGTTCTTC; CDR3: CASSFPAGVRNEQFF
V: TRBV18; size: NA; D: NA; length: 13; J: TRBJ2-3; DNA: TGTGCCAGCTTCAGAGGGAGAACAGATACGCAGTATTTT; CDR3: CASFRGRTDTQYF
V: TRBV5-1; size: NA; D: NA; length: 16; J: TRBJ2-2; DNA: TGCGCCAGCAGCTCTAACGACAGGGAGGGCACCGGGGAGCTGTTTTTT; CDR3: CASSSNDREGTGELFF
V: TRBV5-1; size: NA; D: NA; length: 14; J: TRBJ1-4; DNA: TGCGCCAGCGGGCCGGATTCGACTAATGAAAAACTGTTTTTT; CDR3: CASGPDSTNEKLFF
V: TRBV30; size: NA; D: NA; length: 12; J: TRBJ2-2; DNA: TGTGCCTGGAGCCAGGCCACCGGGGAGCTGTTTTTT; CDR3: CAWSQATGELFF
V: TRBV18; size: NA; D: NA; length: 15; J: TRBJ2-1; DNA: TGTGCCAGCTCAATAACGTACGGGGCCAGGAATGAGCAGTTCTTC; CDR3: CASSITYGARNEQFF
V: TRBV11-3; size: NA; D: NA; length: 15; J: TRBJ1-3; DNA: TGTGCCAGCAGCCCAAGAGACAGATCTGGAAACACCATATATTTT; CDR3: CASSPRDRSGNTIYF
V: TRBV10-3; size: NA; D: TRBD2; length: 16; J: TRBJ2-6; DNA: TGTGCCATCAGTGGAGCGGGAGTCTTTGGGGCCAACGTCCTGACTTTC; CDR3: CAISGAGVFGANVLTF
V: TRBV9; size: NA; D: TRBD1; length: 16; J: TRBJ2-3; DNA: TGTGCCAGCAGAGGATCGACAGGGCTAGCAGGAGATACGCAGTATTTT; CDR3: CASRGSTGLAGDTQYF
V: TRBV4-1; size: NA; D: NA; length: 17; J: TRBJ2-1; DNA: TGCGCCAGCAGCCAAGGGTGGATGGGGGCCGTCAACAATGAGCAGTTCTTC; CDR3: CASSQGWMGAVNNEQFF
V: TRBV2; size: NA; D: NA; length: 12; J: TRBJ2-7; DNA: TGTGCCAGCTATCGTGTAACCTACGAGCAGTACTTC; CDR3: CASYRVTYEQYF
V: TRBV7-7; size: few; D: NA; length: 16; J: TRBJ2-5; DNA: TGTGCTAGCAGTGGGGGGAGCAATCCAGTCGAGGGGACCCAGTACTTC; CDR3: CASSGGSNPVEGTQYF
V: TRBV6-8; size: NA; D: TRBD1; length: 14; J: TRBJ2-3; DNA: TGTGCCAGCAGTGGAAAGGGGACAGCAGATACGCAGTATTTT; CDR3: CASSGKGTADTQYF
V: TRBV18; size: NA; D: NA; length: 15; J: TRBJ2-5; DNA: TGTGCCAGCTCACCGGGCCGACGGCAATTAGAGACCCAGTACTTC; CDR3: CASSPGRRQLETQYF
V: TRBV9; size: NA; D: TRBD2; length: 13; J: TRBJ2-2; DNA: TGTGCCAGCAGTTCTAGCGGGACCGGGGAGCTGTTTTTT; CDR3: CASSSSGTGELFF
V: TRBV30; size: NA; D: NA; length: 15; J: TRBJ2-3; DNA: TGTGCCTGGCGGGGCGGGTCTAAAAGCACAGATACGCAGTATTTT; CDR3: CAWRGGSKSTDTQYF
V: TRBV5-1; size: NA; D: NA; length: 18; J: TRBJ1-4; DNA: TGCGCCAGCAGCTTGGCCGGCGAGTCCAGGGGTGTAAATGAAAAACTGTTTTTT; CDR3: CASSLAGESRGVNEKLFF
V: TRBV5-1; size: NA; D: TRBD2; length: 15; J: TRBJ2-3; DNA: TGCGCCAGCAGCTTAAGCGGGGGAGCCACAGATACGCAGTATTTT; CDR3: CASSLSGGATDTQYF
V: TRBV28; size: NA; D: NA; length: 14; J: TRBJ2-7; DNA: TGTGCCAGCAGTCCCCCGGGGACACGGGACGAGCAGTACTTC; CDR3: CASSPPGTRDEQYF
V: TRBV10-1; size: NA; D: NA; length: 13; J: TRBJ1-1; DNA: TGCGCCAGCAGTGAGTACATGAACACTGAAGCTTTCTTT; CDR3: CASSEYMNTEAFF
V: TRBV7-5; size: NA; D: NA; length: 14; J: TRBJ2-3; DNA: NA; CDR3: CASSFGQGADTQYF